This TCR beta chain came from a study of OX40 agonist ivuxolimab in advanced cancers. Study overall: The treatment was a fully human IgG2 OX40 agonist, ivuxolimab. About 40% of patients had received prior checkpoint inhibitor therapy.

V gave up 6 bases and J gave up 7 bases; unmatched junction bases: 12. Germline CDR1 is SQVTM and CDR2 is ANQGSEA. The CDR3 has 15 residues. The protocol was immunoSEQ multiplex PCR, while the TCRdb copy is restricted to in-frame clones and leaves out a portion. The sample holds approximately 76,000 clones, 70% to 90% seen once. V usage is TRBV29-1 and J usage is TRBJ2-1; 10 positions match TRBD2. The material sequenced was CD4+ or CD8+ T cells sorted from blood, taken in a trial of the OX40 agonist ivuxolimab. This TCR derives from an adult with an advanced solid tumor such as melanoma, head and neck, liver or kidney cancer. The CDR3 DNA sequence: TGCAGCGTCGAACCCTCAGCGGGGGGGCCGAATGAGCAGTTCTTC. Its translation is CSVEPSAGGPNEQFF.